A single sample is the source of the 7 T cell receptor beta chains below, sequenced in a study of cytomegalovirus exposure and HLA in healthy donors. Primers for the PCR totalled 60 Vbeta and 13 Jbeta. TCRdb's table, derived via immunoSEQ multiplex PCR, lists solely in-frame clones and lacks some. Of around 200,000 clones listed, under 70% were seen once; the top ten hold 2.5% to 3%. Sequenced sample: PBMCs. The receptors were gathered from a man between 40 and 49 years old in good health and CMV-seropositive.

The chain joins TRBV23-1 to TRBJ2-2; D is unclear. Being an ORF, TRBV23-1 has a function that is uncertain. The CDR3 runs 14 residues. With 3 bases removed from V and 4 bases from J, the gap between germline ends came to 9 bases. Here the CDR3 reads CASSHPRSTGELFF. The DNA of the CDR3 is TGCGCCAGCAGTCACCCGCGGAGCACCGGGGAGCTGTTTTTT.

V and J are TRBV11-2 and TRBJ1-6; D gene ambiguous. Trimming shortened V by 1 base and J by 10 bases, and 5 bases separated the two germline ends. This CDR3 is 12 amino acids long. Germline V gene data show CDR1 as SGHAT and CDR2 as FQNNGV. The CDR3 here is CASSLGGSPLHF. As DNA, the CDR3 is TGTGCCAGCAGCTTAGGAGGGTCACCCCTCCACTTT.

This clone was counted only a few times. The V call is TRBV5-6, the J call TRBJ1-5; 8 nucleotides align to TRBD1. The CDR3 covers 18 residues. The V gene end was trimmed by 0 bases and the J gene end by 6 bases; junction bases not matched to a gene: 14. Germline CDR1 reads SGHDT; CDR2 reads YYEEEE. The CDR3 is CASSLASGAGGQVQPQHF. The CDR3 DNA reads TGTGCCAGCAGCTTGGCTTCAGGGGCAGGGGGCCAAGTTCAGCCCCAGCATTTT.

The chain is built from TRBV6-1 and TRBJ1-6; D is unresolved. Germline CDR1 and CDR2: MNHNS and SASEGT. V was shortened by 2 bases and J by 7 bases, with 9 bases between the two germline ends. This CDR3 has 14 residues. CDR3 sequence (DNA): TGTGCCAGCAGTGAAAACTTTCAAAATTCACCCCTCCACTTT. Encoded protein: CASSENFQNSPLHF.

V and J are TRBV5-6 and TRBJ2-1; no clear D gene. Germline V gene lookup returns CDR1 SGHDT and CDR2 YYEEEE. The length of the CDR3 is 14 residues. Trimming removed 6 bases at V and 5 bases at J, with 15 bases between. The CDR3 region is CASTLDMLDNEQFF. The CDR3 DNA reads TGTGCCAGCACCCTTGACATGTTGGACAATGAGCAGTTCTTC.

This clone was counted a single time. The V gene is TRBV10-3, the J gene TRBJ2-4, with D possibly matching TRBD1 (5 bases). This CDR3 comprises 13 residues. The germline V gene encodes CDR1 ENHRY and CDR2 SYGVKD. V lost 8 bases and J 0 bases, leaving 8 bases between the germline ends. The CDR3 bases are TGTGCCATCCAAGGGGAAGCCAAAAACATTCAGTACTTC. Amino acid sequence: CAIQGEAKNIQYF.

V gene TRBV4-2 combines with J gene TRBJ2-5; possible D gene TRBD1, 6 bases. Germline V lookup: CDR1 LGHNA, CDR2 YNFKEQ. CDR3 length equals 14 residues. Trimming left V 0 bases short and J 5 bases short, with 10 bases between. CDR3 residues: CASSQDIGGETQYF. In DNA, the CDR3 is TGTGCCAGCAGCCAAGATATAGGGGGTGAGACCCAGTACTTC.